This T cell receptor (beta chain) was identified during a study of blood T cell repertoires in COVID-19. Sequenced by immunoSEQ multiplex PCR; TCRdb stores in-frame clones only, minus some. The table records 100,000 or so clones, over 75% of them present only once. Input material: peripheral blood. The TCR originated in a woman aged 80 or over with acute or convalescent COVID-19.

CDR3 region: CATRDRKDSPLHF. The DNA of the CDR3 is TGTGCCACCCGGGACAGAAAGGATTCACCCCTCCACTTT. The J gene is TRBJ1-6, the V gene TRBV6-5, with 7 bases lining up with TRBD1. The CDR3 has 13 amino acids. Trimming cost V 10 bases and J 8 bases; bases outside gene matches: 8. From germline, CDR1 is MNHEY and CDR2 SVGAGI.